The T cell receptor (beta chain) described here comes from a study of blood T cell repertoires in COVID-19. Study information: The United States, Italy and Spain supplied acute and convalescent COVID-19 samples. From T cells, B-cell-depleted T cells, or PBMCs came the material, which was cDNA or gDNA.

The CDR3 contains 15 residues. J was trimmed by 7 bases and V by 4 bases; bases with no gene match: 7. The germline V gene has CDR1 LGHDT and CDR2 YNNKEL (reference sequence). As processed by the authors: For nucleated cells, counts were estimated from reference gene primer amplification. Sequencing was performed with immunoSEQ multiplex PCR; in TCRdb, only in-frame clones are kept and a portion is missing. The V and J calls and clone size are taken from that table; D and trimming were inferred from the DNA. The table shows tens of thousands of clones, with 85% occurring only once. The chain employs TRBV3-1 (or the pseudogene TRBV3-2) and TRBJ2-1; 10 bases line up with TRBD1. The sequence came from a man older than 75 with acute or convalescent COVID-19. The sequencing input was peripheral blood. CDR3 in DNA: TGTGCCAGCAGCCGCCGGGACAGGGGAGAGAATGAGCAGTTCTTC. Encoded protein: CASSRRDRGENEQFF.